The T cell receptor beta chain under discussion was sequenced for a study of blood T cell repertoires in COVID-19. Overall study: Italy, Spain and the United States were the sources of the convalescent and acute COVID-19 samples.

Patients of the Seattle cohort, enrolled during active infection, were followed longitudinally. Germline V gene sequence: CDR1 MNHEY, CDR2 SVGAGI. V dropped 4 bases and J dropped 2; count of bases not matched to a gene: 8. CDR3 length: 16 amino acids. Original handling: Researchers report that nucleated cell counts were estimated from reference gene primer amplification. Repertoires were generated with immunoSEQ multiplex PCR, while TCRdb's copy carries only in-frame clones and drops some. For V, J and clone size, that table is used; D and trimming come from the DNA. Here the sample spans 300,000 to 400,000 clones, 65% to 90% being singletons.

The sample consisted of peripheral blood. The V gene is TRBV6-5, the J gene TRBJ2-7; 10 nucleotides line up with TRBD2. The TCR sequence derives from a woman in her fifties or sixties with COVID-19, enrolled during active disease. Here the CDR3 reads CASSLASGGAAYEQYF. In DNA, the CDR3 is TGTGCCAGCAGTTTGGCTAGCGGGGGCGCCGCCTACGAGCAGTACTTC.